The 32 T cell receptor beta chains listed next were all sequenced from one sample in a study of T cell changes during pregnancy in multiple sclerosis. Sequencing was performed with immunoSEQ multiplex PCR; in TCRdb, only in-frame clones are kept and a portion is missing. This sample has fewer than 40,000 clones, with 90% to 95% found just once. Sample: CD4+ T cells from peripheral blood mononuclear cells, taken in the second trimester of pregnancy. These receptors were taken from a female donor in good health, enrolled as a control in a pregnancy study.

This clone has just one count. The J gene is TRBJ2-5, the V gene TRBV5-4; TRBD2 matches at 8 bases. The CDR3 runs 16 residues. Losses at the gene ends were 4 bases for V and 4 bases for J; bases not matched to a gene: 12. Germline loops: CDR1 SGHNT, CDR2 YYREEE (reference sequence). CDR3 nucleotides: TGTGCCAGCAGCATAGAAGCGGGAGTAGTAGGAGAGACCCAGTACTTC. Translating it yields CASSIEAGVVGETQYF.

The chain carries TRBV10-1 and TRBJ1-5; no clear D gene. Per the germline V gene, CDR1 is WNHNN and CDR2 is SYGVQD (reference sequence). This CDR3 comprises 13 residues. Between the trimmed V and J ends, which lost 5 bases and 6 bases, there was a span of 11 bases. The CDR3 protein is CASSWATGQPQHF. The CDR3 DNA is TGCGCCAGCAGTTGGGCTACCGGTCAGCCCCAGCATTTT.

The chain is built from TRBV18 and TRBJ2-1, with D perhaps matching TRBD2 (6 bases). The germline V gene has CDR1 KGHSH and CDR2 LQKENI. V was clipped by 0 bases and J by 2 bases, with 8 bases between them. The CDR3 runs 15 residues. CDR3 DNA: TGTGCCAGCTCACCACCCGGGACTCCCTACAATGAGCAGTTCTTC. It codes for CASSPPGTPYNEQFF.

The CDR3 is CASSYGGGAGANVLTF. The CDR3 DNA reads as TGTGCCAGCAGTTACGGTGGGGGGGCTGGGGCCAACGTCCTGACTTTC. This chain links TRBV6-5 with TRBJ2-6, with TRBD2 matching 7 bases. V lost 2 bases, J lost 2 bases, and 3 bases stayed unmatched. The CDR3 loop spans 16 amino acids. Looked up from germline, CDR1 is MNHEY and CDR2 is SVGAGI.

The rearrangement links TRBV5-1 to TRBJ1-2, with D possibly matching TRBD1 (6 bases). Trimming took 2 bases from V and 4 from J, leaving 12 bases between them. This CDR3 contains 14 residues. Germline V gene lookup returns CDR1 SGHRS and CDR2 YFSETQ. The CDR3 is CASSLTQGTYGYTF. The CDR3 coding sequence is TGCGCCAGCAGCTTAACCCAGGGGACCTATGGCTACACCTTC. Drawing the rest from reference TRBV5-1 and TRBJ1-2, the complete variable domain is KAGVTQTPRYLIKTRGQQVTLSCSPISGHRSVSWYQQTPGQGLQFLFEYFSETQRNKGNFPGRFSGRQFSNSRSEMNVSTLELGDSALYLCASSLTQGTYGYTFGSGTRLTVV.

The CDR3 reads CAWQGQSSYNEQFF. The CDR3 region has the DNA TGTGCCTGGCAGGGACAGAGCTCCTACAATGAGCAGTTCTTC. The chain combines TRBV30 with TRBJ2-1; 7 nucleotides agree with TRBD1. Germline V gives CDR1 GTSNPN, CDR2 SVGIG (reference sequence). The ends lost 5 bases at V and 0 bases at J; junction bases unmatched: 4. This CDR3 spans 14 amino acids.

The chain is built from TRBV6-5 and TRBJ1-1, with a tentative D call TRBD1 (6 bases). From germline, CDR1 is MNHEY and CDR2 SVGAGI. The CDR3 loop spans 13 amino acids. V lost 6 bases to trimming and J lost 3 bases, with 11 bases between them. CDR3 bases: TGTGCCAGCAGCCGGGACATGTACACTGAAGCTTTCTTT. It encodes CASSRDMYTEAFF.

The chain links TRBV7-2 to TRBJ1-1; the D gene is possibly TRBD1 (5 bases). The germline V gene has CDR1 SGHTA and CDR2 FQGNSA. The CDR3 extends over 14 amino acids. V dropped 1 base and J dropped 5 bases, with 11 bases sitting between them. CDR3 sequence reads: CASSLDPGTTEAFF. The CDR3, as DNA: TGTGCCAGCAGCTTAGATCCAGGGACTACTGAAGCTTTCTTT.

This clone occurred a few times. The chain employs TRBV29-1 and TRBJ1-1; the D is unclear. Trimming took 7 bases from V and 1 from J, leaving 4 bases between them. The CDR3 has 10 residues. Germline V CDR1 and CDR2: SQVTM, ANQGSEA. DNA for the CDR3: TGCAGCGGGCAGAACACTGAAGCTTTCTTT. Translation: CSGQNTEAFF.

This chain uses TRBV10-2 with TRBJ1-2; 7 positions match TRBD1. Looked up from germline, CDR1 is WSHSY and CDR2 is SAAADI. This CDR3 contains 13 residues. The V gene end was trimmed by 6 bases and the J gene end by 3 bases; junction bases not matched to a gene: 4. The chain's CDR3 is CASSHTGDYGYTF. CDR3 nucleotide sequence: TGCGCCAGCAGCCATACAGGGGACTATGGCTACACCTTC.

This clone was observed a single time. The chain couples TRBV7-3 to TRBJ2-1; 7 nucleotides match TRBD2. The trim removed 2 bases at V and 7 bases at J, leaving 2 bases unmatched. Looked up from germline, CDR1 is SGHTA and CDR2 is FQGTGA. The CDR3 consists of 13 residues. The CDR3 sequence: CASSLAGENEQFF. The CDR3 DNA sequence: TGTGCCAGCAGCTTAGCGGGGGAGAATGAGCAGTTCTTC. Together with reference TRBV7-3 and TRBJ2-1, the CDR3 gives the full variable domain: GAGVSQTPSNKVTEKGKYVELRCDPISGHTALYWYRQSLGQGPEFLIYFQGTGAADDSGLPNDRFFAVRPEGSVSTLKIQRTERGDSAVYLCASSLAGENEQFFGPGTRLTVL.

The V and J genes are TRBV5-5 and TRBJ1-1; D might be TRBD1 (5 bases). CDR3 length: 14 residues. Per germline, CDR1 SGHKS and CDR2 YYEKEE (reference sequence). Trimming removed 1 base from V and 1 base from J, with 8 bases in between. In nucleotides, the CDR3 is TGTGCCAGCAGCTTGTTACAGGAGAACACTGAAGCTTTCTTT. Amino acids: CASSLLQENTEAFF.

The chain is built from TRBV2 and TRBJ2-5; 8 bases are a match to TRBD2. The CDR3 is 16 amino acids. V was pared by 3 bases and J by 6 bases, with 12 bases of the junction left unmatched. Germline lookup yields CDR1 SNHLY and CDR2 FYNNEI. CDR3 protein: CASSEERTSFLQTQYF. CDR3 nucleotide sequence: TGTGCCAGCAGTGAGGAGCGGACTAGCTTCCTCCAGACCCAGTACTTC. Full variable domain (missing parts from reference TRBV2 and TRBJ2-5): EPEVTQTPSHQVTQMGQEVILRCVPISNHLYFYWYRQILGQKVEFLVSFYNNEISEKSEIFDDQFSVERPDGSNFTLKIRSTKLEDSAMYFCASSEERTSFLQTQYFGPGTRLLVL.

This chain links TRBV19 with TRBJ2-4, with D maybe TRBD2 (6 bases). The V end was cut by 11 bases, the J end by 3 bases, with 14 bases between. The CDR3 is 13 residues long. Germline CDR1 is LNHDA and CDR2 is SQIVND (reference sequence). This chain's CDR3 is CASFSGVKNIQYF. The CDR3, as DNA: TGTGCCTCCTTTTCGGGGGTCAAAAACATTCAGTACTTC. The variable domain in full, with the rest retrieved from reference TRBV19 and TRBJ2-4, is DGGITQSPKYLFRKEGQNVTLSCEQNLNHDAMYWYRQDPGQGLRLIYYSQIVNDFQKGDIAEGYSVSREKKESFPLTVTSAQKNPTAFYLCASFSGVKNIQYFGAGTRLSVL.

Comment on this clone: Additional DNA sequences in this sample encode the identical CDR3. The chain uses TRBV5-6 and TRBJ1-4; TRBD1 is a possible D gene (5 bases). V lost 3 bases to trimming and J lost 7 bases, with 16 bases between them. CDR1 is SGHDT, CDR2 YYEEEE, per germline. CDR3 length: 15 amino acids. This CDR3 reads CASSSPTGVGEKLFF. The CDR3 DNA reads TGTGCCAGCAGCTCCCCGACGGGGGTAGGTGAAAAACTGTTTTTT.

CDR3 sequence (DNA): TGTGCCAGCAGTGAGGGTAGCGGGAACACCGGGGAGCTGTTTTTT. Its translation: CASSEGSGNTGELFF. The chain joins TRBV6-4 to TRBJ2-2; weak D call: TRBD2 (6 bases). The CDR3 sequence is 15 residues long. Germline CDR1 MRHNA, CDR2 SNTAGT. V lost 3 bases, J lost 1 base, and 9 bases lay in between.

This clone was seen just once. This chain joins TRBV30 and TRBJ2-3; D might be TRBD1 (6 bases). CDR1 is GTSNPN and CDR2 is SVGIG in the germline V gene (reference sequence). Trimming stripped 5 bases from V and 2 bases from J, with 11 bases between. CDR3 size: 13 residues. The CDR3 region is CAWCRDNTDTQYF. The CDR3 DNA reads TGTGCCTGGTGCCGGGACAACACAGATACGCAGTATTTT.

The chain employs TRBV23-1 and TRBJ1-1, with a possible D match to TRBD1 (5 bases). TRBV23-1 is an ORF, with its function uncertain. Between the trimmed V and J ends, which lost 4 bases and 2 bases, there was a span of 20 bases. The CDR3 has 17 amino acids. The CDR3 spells CASSPGGREGKNTEAFF. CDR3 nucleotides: TGCGCCAGCAGTCCGGGGGGGAGAGAGGGTAAAAACACTGAAGCTTTCTTT.

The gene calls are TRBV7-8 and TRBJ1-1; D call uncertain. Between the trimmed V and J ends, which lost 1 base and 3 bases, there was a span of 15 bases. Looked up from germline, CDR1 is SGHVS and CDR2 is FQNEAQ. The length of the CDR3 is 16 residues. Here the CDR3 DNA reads TGTGCCAGCAGCTTAGAGAGCGGGGTAATTTACACTGAAGCTTTCTTT. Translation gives CASSLESGVIYTEAFF.

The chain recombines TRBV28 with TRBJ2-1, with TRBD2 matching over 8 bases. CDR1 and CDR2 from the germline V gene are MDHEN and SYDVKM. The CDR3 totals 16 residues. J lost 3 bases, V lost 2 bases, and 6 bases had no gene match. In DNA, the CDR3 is TGTGCCAGCAGTTTAGTGGTAGCGGGAAACTACAATGAGCAGTTCTTC. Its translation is CASSLVVAGNYNEQFF.

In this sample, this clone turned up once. The CDR3 region is CASSIRRGGGAGYTF. In DNA form, the CDR3 reads TGTGCCAGCAGTATCCGTAGGGGTGGAGGGGCTGGCTACACCTTC. The chain combines TRBV6-5 with TRBJ1-2; perhaps TRBD1 as D (5 bases). Germline assignment: CDR1 MNHEY and CDR2 SVGAGI. The CDR3 totals 15 residues. V lost 5 bases and J 7 bases, leaving 20 bases between the germline ends.

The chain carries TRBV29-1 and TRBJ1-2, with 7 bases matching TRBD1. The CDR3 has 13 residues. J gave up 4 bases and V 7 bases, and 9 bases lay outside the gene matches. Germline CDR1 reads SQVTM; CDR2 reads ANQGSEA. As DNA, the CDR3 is TGCAGCGCGAGGACAGGAGATTTCTATGGCTACACCTTC. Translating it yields CSARTGDFYGYTF.

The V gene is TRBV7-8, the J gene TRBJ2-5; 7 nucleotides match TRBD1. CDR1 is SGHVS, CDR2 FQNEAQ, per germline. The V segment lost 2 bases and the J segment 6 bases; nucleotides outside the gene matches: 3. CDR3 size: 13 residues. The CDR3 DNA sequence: TGTGCCAGCAGCTTACACAGGGGACAGACCCAGTACTTC. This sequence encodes CASSLHRGQTQYF.

CDR3 sequence reads: CASSLDAGTATIQYF. CDR3 bases: TGCGCCAGCAGCTTAGACGCCGGGACAGCTACCATTCAGTACTTC. The chain uses TRBV5-1 and TRBJ2-4, with 7 bases matching TRBD1. The CDR3 contains 15 residues. With 2 bases clipped from V and 9 bases from J, the junction kept 11 bases outside the gene matches. CDR1 is SGHRS, CDR2 YFSETQ, per germline.

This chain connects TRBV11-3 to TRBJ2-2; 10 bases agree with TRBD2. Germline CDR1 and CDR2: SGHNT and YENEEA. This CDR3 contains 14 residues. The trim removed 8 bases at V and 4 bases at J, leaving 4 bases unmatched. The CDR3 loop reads CASEAGGSTGELFF. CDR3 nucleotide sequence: TGTGCCAGCGAAGCGGGAGGGTCCACCGGGGAGCTGTTTTTT.

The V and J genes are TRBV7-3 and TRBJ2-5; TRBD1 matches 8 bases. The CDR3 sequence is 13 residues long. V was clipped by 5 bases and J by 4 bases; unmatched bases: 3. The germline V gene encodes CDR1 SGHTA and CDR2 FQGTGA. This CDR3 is CASSPGGRETQYF. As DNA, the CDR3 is TGTGCCAGCAGCCCAGGGGGCCGAGAGACCCAGTACTTC.

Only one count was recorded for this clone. CDR3 coding DNA: TGTGCCAGGAGATTGGGGCCCCAACTCAATCAGCCCCAGCATTTT. Its translation is CARRLGPQLNQPQHF. The genes are TRBV19 and TRBJ1-5, with a weak D call TRBD1 (5 bases). The CDR3 runs 15 residues. Germline lookup yields CDR1 LNHDA and CDR2 SQIVND (reference sequence). Deletions cut 9 bases from V and 3 bases from J, with 18 bases between.

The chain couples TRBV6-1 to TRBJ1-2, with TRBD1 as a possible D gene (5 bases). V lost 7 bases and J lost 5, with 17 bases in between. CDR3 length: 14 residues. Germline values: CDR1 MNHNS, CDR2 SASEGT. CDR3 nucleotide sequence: TGTGCCAGCACCGCGACAGTGCTGGGTTATGGCTACACCTTC. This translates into CASTATVLGYGYTF.

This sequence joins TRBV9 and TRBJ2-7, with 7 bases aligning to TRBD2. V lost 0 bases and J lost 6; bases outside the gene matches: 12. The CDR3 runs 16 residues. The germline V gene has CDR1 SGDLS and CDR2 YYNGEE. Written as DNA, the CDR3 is TGTGCCAGCAGCGTAGAGATATCGGCAGGGAGGGGCGAGCAGTACTTC. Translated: CASSVEISAGRGEQYF.

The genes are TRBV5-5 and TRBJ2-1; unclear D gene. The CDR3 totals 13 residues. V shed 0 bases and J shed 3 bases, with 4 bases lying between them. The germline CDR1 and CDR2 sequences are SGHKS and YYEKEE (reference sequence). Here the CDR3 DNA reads TGTGCCAGCAGCTTGGCCAGCTACAATGAGCAGTTCTTC. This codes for CASSLASYNEQFF.

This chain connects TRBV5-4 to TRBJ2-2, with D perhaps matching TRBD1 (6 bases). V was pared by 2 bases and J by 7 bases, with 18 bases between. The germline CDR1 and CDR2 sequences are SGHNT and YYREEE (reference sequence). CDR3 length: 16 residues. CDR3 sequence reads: CASSFQGRAGFGELFF. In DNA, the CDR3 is TGTGCCAGCAGCTTCCAGGGGCGCGCGGGTTTCGGGGAGCTGTTTTTT. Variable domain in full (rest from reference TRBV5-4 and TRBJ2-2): ETGVTQSPTHLIKTRGQQVTLRCSSQSGHNTVSWYQQALGQGPQFIFQYYREEENGRGNFPPRFSGLQFPNYSSELNVNALELDDSALYLCASSFQGRAGFGELFFGEGSRLTVL.

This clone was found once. CDR3 sequence (DNA): TGTGCCAGCAGCTCCAAATGGTACAGCTCCTACAATGAGCAGTTCTTC. This translates into CASSSKWYSSYNEQFF. The chain uses TRBV7-8 and TRBJ2-1; unclear D gene. The germline V gene encodes CDR1 SGHVS and CDR2 FQNEAQ. The CDR3 runs 16 residues. Trimming stripped 4 bases from V and 0 bases from J, with 13 bases between.